Listed here are 22 T cell receptor beta chains from one sample, sequenced in a study of blood T cell repertoires in COVID-19. Only in-frame clones appear in the TCRdb table, and some are missing; sequencing was by immunoSEQ multiplex PCR. The sample holds more than 200,000 clones, 70% to 90% seen once. Sequencing was done on a sample of PBMCs or T cells enriched from blood (not recorded which). The source of these receptors is a young man who had recovered from COVID-19.

The chain employs TRBV5-3 and TRBJ2-1; 11 bases are a match to TRBD2. TRBV5-3 is an open reading frame whose function is uncertain. Trimming removed 4 bases from V and 0 bases from J; junction bases left unmatched: 18. CDR3 length: 21 amino acids. The CDR3 here is CARSPPTSGMAKKCSYNEQFF. CDR3 nucleotides: TGTGCCAGAAGCCCCCCGACTAGCGGGATGGCAAAAAAGTGCTCCTACAATGAGCAGTTCTTC.

The chain links TRBV2 to TRBJ1-5; no reliable D call. The CDR3 contains 12 residues. V lost 7 bases and J lost 4, with 8 bases in between. Germline V gives CDR1 SNHLY, CDR2 FYNNEI. Here the CDR3 reads CASTTGNQPQHF. The CDR3 coding sequence is TGTGCCAGCACCACGGGAAATCAGCCCCAGCATTTT.

The V call is TRBV3-1 (or the pseudogene TRBV3-2), the J call TRBJ1-1; D is perhaps TRBD1 (6 bases). The CDR3 covers 16 residues. The V and J ends lost 1 base and 0 bases respectively, with 12 bases between them. The germline V gene encodes CDR1 LGHDT and CDR2 YNNKEL (reference sequence). The CDR3 here is CASSQGTGLVNTEAFF. Here the CDR3 DNA reads TGTGCCAGCAGCCAAGGTACAGGGCTGGTGAACACTGAAGCTTTCTTT.

The V and J genes are TRBV14 and TRBJ2-7; unclear D gene. Germline V gene sequence: CDR1 SGHDN, CDR2 FVKESK. With 0 bases removed from V and 7 bases from J, the gap between germline ends came to 10 bases. The CDR3 has 13 residues. The CDR3 DNA reads as TGTGCCAGCAGCCAAGATCTCTACTCAGAGCAGTACTTC. Protein product: CASSQDLYSEQYF.

This rearrangement joins TRBV5-4 to TRBJ2-7, with TRBD2 identical over 9 bases. The CDR3 has 15 amino acids. Looked up from germline, CDR1 is SGHNT and CDR2 is YYREEE (reference sequence). Trimming at V came to 0 bases and at J to 5 bases, leaving 6 bases not matched to a gene. The CDR3 protein is CASSLGASGVNEQYF. In DNA, the CDR3 is TGTGCCAGCAGCTTGGGCGCTAGCGGGGTGAACGAGCAGTACTTC.

The chain couples TRBV30 to TRBJ1-2, with TRBD1 matching 10 bases. The CDR3 consists of 13 residues. V gave up 0 bases and J gave up 10 bases; unmatched junction bases: 5. CDR1 and CDR2 (germline): GTSNPN, SVGIG (reference sequence). CDR3 DNA: TGTGCCTGGAGTGTACTAGGGACAGGGGCCTACACCTTC. This encodes CAWSVLGTGAYTF.

The chain joins TRBV30 to TRBJ1-2, with D possibly matching TRBD1 (5 bases). The CDR3 extends over 14 amino acids. V was cut by 2 bases and J by 4 bases, with 14 bases left in between. Germline CDR1 is GTSNPN and CDR2 is SVGIG (reference sequence). CDR3 in DNA: TGTGCCTGGAGTCTGGTGGGGGGGGGCTATGGCTACACCTTC. Amino acid sequence: CAWSLVGGGYGYTF.

The rearrangement joins TRBV18 to TRBJ2-1; 11 bases map to TRBD2. CDR1 and CDR2 from the germline V gene are KGHSH and LQKENI. V dropped 3 bases and J dropped 8; count of bases not matched to a gene: 0. The CDR3 length is 13 residues. The CDR3 here is CASSPGLADEQFF. CDR3 coding DNA: TGTGCCAGCTCACCGGGACTAGCGGATGAGCAGTTCTTC.

The rearrangement links TRBV2 to TRBJ2-1; D is undetermined. CDR1 is SNHLY, CDR2 FYNNEI, per germline. Trimming took 8 bases from V and 6 from J, leaving 8 bases between them. CDR3 length: 11 amino acids. CDR3 sequence reads: CASGRVNEQFF. The CDR3 bases are TGTGCCAGCGGCCGTGTCAATGAGCAGTTCTTC.

The rearrangement uses TRBV30 and TRBJ1-3; D remains ambiguous. The CDR3 is made up of 12 amino acids. V lost 2 bases and J lost 8, with 10 bases in between. The germline CDR1 and CDR2 sequences are GTSNPN and SVGIG (reference sequence). The DNA of the CDR3 is TGTGCCTGGAGTTTCTCTCGGGACACCATATATTTT. Its translation is CAWSFSRDTIYF.

V is TRBV5-1 and J is TRBJ2-1, with 8 nucleotides matching TRBD2. Per germline, CDR1 SGHRS and CDR2 YFSETQ. This CDR3 comprises 14 residues. J was trimmed by 4 bases and V by 7 bases; bases with no gene match: 7. CDR3 region: CASYPAGDYNEQFF. The CDR3 DNA reads as TGCGCCAGCTACCCAGCGGGAGATTACAATGAGCAGTTCTTC.

The J gene is TRBJ2-7, the V gene TRBV9; TRBD2 is a possible D gene (6 bases). The CDR3 length is 16 residues. Trimming pared 3 bases from V and 1 base from J, leaving 17 bases between. In germline, CDR1 is SGDLS, CDR2 YYNGEE. The CDR3 DNA follows: TGTGCCAGCAGCGCCGTGGAGGGTGCAGGTTCCTACGAGCAGTACTTC. Translation gives CASSAVEGAGSYEQYF.

This clone was observed a single time. The chain employs TRBV7-8 and TRBJ2-7; possibly TRBD2 for D (5 bases). V lost 1 base and J 3 bases, leaving 13 bases between the germline ends. CDR1 is SGHVS, CDR2 FQNEAQ, per germline. This CDR3 has 15 amino acids. CDR3 region: CASSLGRTLYYEQYF. As DNA, the CDR3 is TGTGCCAGCAGCTTAGGACGGACTCTCTACTACGAGCAGTACTTC.

The genes are TRBV5-1 and TRBJ1-6; a weak D match, TRBD1 (5 bases). Germline CDR1 SGHRS, CDR2 YFSETQ. Trimming removed 0 bases at V and 14 bases at J, with 18 bases between. The CDR3 is 15 amino acids. CDR3 sequence reads: CASSLEGRAQESLHF. DNA for the CDR3: TGCGCCAGCAGCTTGGAGGGCAGGGCCCAGGAATCCCTCCACTTT.

This clone was seen a single time. The rearrangement links TRBV24-1 to TRBJ1-5, with 7 nucleotides matching TRBD1. The CDR3 loop spans 14 amino acids. The V and J ends lost 9 bases and 5 bases, in that order; junction bases with no gene match: 9. Germline V gene data show CDR1 as KGHDR and CDR2 as SFDVKD. The CDR3 spells CATGGQLGDQPQHF. The CDR3 DNA reads TGTGCCACCGGGGGACAGCTTGGAGATCAGCCCCAGCATTTT.

There are a few counts of this clone. The chain has TRBV5-1 and TRBJ2-1; D is possibly TRBD2 (6 bases). The CDR3 is made up of 15 amino acids. Per germline, CDR1 SGHRS and CDR2 YFSETQ. Trimming took off 2 bases at V and 5 bases at J, with 14 bases between the two ends. Here the CDR3 reads CASSLVAALNNEQFF. DNA of the CDR3: TGCGCCAGCAGCTTAGTAGCGGCGCTTAACAATGAGCAGTTCTTC.

The rearrangement uses TRBV29-1 and TRBJ2-7, with D perhaps matching TRBD1 (8 bases). Germline V CDR1 and CDR2: SQVTM, ANQGSEA. The CDR3 extends over 13 amino acids. The V and J ends lost 6 bases and 2 bases respectively, with 14 bases between them. The CDR3 protein is CSVGRDRPYEQYF. CDR3 in DNA: TGCAGCGTAGGGAGGGACAGGCCCTACGAGCAGTACTTC.

The genes are TRBV7-2 and TRBJ2-3; 10 bases fit TRBD1. The germline CDR1 and CDR2 sequences are SGHTA and FQGNSA. V gave up 6 bases and J gave up 9 bases; unmatched junction bases: 12. This CDR3 has 15 amino acids. The CDR3 is CASRGPGQGKLTQYF. In nucleotides, the CDR3 is TGTGCCAGCAGGGGACCGGGACAGGGGAAGCTGACGCAGTATTTT.

The J gene is TRBJ2-3, the V gene TRBV9; D possibly corresponds to TRBD2 (5 bases). The CDR3 consists of 16 residues. Germline loops: CDR1 SGDLS, CDR2 YYNGEE. The V end was cut by 0 bases, the J end by 2 bases, with 13 bases between. CDR3: CASSVDIAPPTDTQYF. The CDR3 DNA is TGTGCCAGCAGCGTAGACATAGCGCCGCCCACAGATACGCAGTATTTT.

This chain joins TRBV28 and TRBJ1-2, with 7 bases identical to TRBD1. V lost 3 bases, J lost 8 bases, and 6 bases stayed unmatched. Germline V gene sequence: CDR1 MDHEN, CDR2 SYDVKM. This CDR3 is 13 amino acids long. This chain's CDR3 is CASSLDNRGGYTF. CDR3 sequence (DNA): TGTGCCAGCAGTTTGGATAACAGGGGCGGCTACACCTTC.

V gene TRBV6-1 combines with J gene TRBJ1-1, with no clear D. The CDR3 sequence is 12 residues long. Trimming took off 0 bases at V and 7 bases at J, with 6 bases between the two ends. Per the germline V gene, CDR1 is MNHNS and CDR2 is SASEGT. This chain's CDR3 is CASSEAAVEAFF. For the CDR3, the DNA is TGTGCCAGCAGTGAAGCTGCAGTTGAAGCTTTCTTT.

This chain connects TRBV5-1 to TRBJ2-3, with a weak D call TRBD1 (6 bases). The V end lost 0 bases, the J end lost 2 bases, and 13 bases lay between the germline ends. This CDR3 spans 16 amino acids. CDR1 and CDR2 (germline): SGHRS, YFSETQ. CDR3 sequence: CASSLVQGPATDTQYF. CDR3 sequence (DNA): TGCGCCAGCAGCTTGGTGCAGGGGCCCGCCACAGATACGCAGTATTTT.